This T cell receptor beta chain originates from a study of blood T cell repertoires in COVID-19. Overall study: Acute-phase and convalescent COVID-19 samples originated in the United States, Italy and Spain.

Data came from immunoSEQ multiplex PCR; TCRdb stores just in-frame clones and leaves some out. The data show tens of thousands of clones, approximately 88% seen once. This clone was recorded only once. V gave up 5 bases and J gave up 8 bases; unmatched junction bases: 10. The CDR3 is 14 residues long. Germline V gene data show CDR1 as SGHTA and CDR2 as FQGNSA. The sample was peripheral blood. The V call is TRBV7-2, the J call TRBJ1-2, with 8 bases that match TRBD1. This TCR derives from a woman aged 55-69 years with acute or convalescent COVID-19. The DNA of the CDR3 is TGTGCCAGCAGCCCAACTACAGGGGGTGGGGGCTACACCTTC. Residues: CASSPTTGGGGYTF.